The 31 T cell receptor beta chains given below trace back to one sample, sequenced in a study of shared T cell receptors in the human thymus. Sequencing was performed with immunoSEQ multiplex PCR; in TCRdb, only in-frame clones are kept and a portion is missing. Seen here are hundreds of thousands of clones, more than 85% observed once, and the top ten hold roughly 0.02%. Material for sequencing was thymocytes. The receptors derive from a human donor.

The V and J genes are TRBV4-1 and TRBJ2-1; TRBD1 might be the D (6 bases). Germline V gives CDR1 MGHRA, CDR2 YSYEKL. Trimming left V 5 bases short and J 8 bases short, with 25 bases between. The CDR3 sequence is 17 residues long. CDR3 in amino acids: CASSSLTVMGAGDEQFF. CDR3 nucleotide sequence: TGCGCCAGCAGCTCCCTAACGGTTATGGGGGCAGGCGATGAGCAGTTCTTC.

V and J are TRBV5-4 and TRBJ2-3; possible D gene TRBD1, 6 bases. The germline V and J ends were trimmed by 6 bases and 4 bases, with 18 bases remaining between them. CDR3 length equals 15 residues. CDR1 is SGHNT, CDR2 YYREEE, per germline (reference sequence). DNA of the CDR3: TGTGCCAGCACACAGGGATCCGGACGAGCAGATACGCAGTATTTT. It yields the protein CASTQGSGRADTQYF.

This chain joins TRBV28 and TRBJ1-2, with D tentatively TRBD1 (6 bases). The CDR3 totals 13 residues. The V and J ends lost 5 bases and 7 bases respectively, with 14 bases between them. Germline assignment: CDR1 MDHEN and CDR2 SYDVKM. The CDR3 DNA follows: TGTGCCAGCAGTCAGGACAGAATCTGTGGCTACACCTTC. Translated: CASSQDRICGYTF.

The chain employs TRBV7-9 and TRBJ2-1, with 7 bases identical to TRBD1. The CDR3 contains 16 residues. Unmatched junction bases numbered 9, after V lost 3 bases and J lost 4 bases. The germline V gene has CDR1 SEHNR and CDR2 FQNEAQ (reference sequence). Here the CDR3 reads CASSFKPGQSYNEQFF. In DNA, the CDR3 is TGTGCCAGCAGCTTCAAACCGGGACAGAGTTACAATGAGCAGTTCTTC.

The chain combines TRBV27 with TRBJ2-7; D tentatively reads TRBD1 or TRBD2 (7 bases each). Germline V CDR1 and CDR2: MNHEY, SMNVEV (reference sequence). Trimming pared 2 bases from V and 4 bases from J, leaving 12 bases between. The CDR3 totals 14 residues. CDR3 in DNA: TGTGCCAGCAGTTTAACAGGGGAGGGTTACGAGCAGTACTTC. The encoded protein is CASSLTGEGYEQYF.

V is TRBV4-1 and J is TRBJ1-3; D not resolved. This CDR3 spans 17 amino acids. The germline V gene encodes CDR1 MGHRA and CDR2 YSYEKL. V was trimmed by 1 base and J by 0 bases, leaving 13 bases between them. CDR3 region: CASSQVSPPTSGNTIYF. The CDR3 DNA follows: TGCGCCAGCAGCCAAGTAAGTCCGCCAACCTCTGGAAACACCATATATTTT.

This clone was detected only once. CDR3 sequence reads: CASSRLAEISYNEQFF. CDR3 bases: TGTGCCAGCAGCCGGCTAGCGGAAATTTCCTACAATGAGCAGTTCTTC. The gene calls are TRBV14 and TRBJ2-1; 7 bases line up with TRBD2. The ends lost 4 bases at V and 1 base at J; junction bases unmatched: 7. Germline values: CDR1 SGHDN, CDR2 FVKESK. This CDR3 is built from 16 residues.

The chain links TRBV1 to TRBJ1-1. TRBV1 is an annotated pseudogene. The CDR3 has 15 amino acids. The chain's CDR3 is CTSSQGPDGSTEAFF. The CDR3 DNA reads TGCACCAGCAGCCAAGGCCCAGATGGTAGCACTGAAGCTTTCTTT.

This chain connects TRBV27 to TRBJ1-1; D is possibly TRBD1 (6 bases). This CDR3 spans 14 amino acids. V gave up 2 bases and J gave up 4 bases, with 11 bases separating them. The germline gives CDR1 MNHEY, CDR2 SMNVEV (reference sequence). CDR3 sequence: CASSLARGGTEAFF. DNA of the CDR3: TGTGCCAGCAGTTTAGCCAGGGGAGGCACTGAAGCTTTCTTT.

This rearrangement joins TRBV27 to TRBJ2-5, with TRBD2 matching 12 bases. There are 16 residues in the CDR3. Losses at the gene ends were 6 bases for V and 5 bases for J; bases not matched to a gene: 10. Germline assignment: CDR1 MNHEY and CDR2 SMNVEV (reference sequence). Here the CDR3 reads CASRRTSGIPAETQYF. In nucleotides, the CDR3 is TGTGCCAGCAGGAGGACTAGCGGGATACCGGCGGAGACCCAGTACTTC.

V usage is TRBV28 and J usage is TRBJ1-2, with TRBD1 as a possible D gene (5 bases). Germline V gene data show CDR1 as MDHEN and CDR2 as SYDVKM. V lost 0 bases and J lost 5, with 16 bases in between. The CDR3 is made up of 16 amino acids. This CDR3 reads CASSLCGGELLYGYTF. For the CDR3, the DNA is TGTGCCAGCAGTTTATGCGGGGGGGAACTACTATATGGCTACACCTTC.

The gene calls are TRBV5-1 and TRBJ1-1, with TRBD1 identical over 7 bases. Looked up from germline, CDR1 is SGHRS and CDR2 is YFSETQ. This CDR3 region has 15 residues. Trimming took 4 bases from V and 5 from J; bases not matched to a gene: 11. The CDR3 spells CASSLARQGLTEAFF. In DNA, the CDR3 is TGCGCCAGCAGCCTCGCTCGACAGGGTTTGACTGAAGCTTTCTTT.

This chain joins TRBV7-6 and TRBJ1-2; tentatively, D is TRBD1 (6 bases). With 3 bases removed from V and 1 base from J, the gap between germline ends came to 9 bases. Germline V gives CDR1 SGHVS, CDR2 FNYEAQ. The CDR3 covers 14 residues. This CDR3 is CASSLRGGNYGYTF. CDR3 sequence (DNA): TGTGCCAGCAGCTTGAGGGGGGGTAACTATGGCTACACCTTC.

The DNA for the CDR3 is TGTGCCAGCACCGGAGGGGAAGAAGAGACCCAGTACTTC. Translating gives CASTGGEEETQYF. This chain uses TRBV6-1 with TRBJ2-5; weak D call: TRBD2 (6 bases). CDR1 MNHNS and CDR2 SASEGT come from the germline V gene. Trimming cost V 7 bases and J 3 bases, with 12 bases left between them. The CDR3 totals 13 residues.

The V call is TRBV4-3, the J call TRBJ1-2; D is perhaps TRBD1 (6 bases). Trimming took 0 bases from V and 0 from J, leaving 20 bases between them. CDR1 LGHNA and CDR2 YSLEER come from the germline V gene. The CDR3 is made up of 19 amino acids. CDR3 sequence: CASSQEVRGPVAPNYGYTF. The CDR3, as DNA: TGCGCCAGCAGCCAAGAAGTCCGGGGGCCCGTTGCCCCTAACTATGGCTACACCTTC.

This clone was observed a single time. V gene TRBV19 combines with J gene TRBJ1-5, with D tentatively TRBD1 (6 bases). There are 12 residues in the CDR3. Trimming cost V 5 bases and J 7 bases, with 9 bases left between them. Germline assignment: CDR1 LNHDA and CDR2 SQIVND (reference sequence). The CDR3 sequence: CASSSTGQPQHF. The CDR3 coding sequence is TGTGCCAGTAGTTCGACAGGCCAGCCCCAGCATTTT.

The chain couples TRBV5-5 to TRBJ1-3, with D unclear. This CDR3 region has 14 residues. V was cut by 4 bases and J by 4 bases, with 12 bases left in between. Germline V gene sequence: CDR1 SGHKS, CDR2 YYEKEE (reference sequence). Here the CDR3 DNA reads TGTGCCAGCAGCGCCGACCCTGGGGGAAACACCATATATTTT. This translates into CASSADPGGNTIYF. Full variable domain (remainder filled in from reference TRBV5-5 and TRBJ1-3): DAGVTQSPTHLIKTRGQQVTLRCSPISGHKSVSWYQQVLGQGPQFIFQYYEKEERGRGNFPDRFSARQFPNYSSELNVNALLLGDSALYLCASSADPGGNTIYFGEGSWLTVV.

This chain uses TRBV10-2 with TRBJ2-3; the D gene is possibly TRBD1 (5 bases). This CDR3 is built from 12 residues. CDR1 is WSHSY and CDR2 is SAAADI in the germline V gene. The V gene lost 7 bases and the J gene lost 1 base, with 6 bases spanning the gap. The CDR3 is CASKQGTDTQYF. The CDR3 DNA follows: TGCGCCAGCAAACAGGGCACAGATACGCAGTATTTT.

The chain carries TRBV19 and TRBJ2-7; TRBD1 matches 8 bases. J gave up 3 bases and V 6 bases, and 7 bases lay outside the gene matches. There are 14 residues in the CDR3. Germline CDR1 is LNHDA and CDR2 is SQIVND (reference sequence). CDR3 loop: CASRLTGVSYEQYF. In nucleotides, the CDR3 is TGTGCCAGTAGGCTGACAGGGGTGAGCTACGAGCAGTACTTC.

V is TRBV5-6 and J is TRBJ2-3; tentative D call: TRBD2 (6 bases). CDR1 and CDR2 from the germline V gene are SGHDT and YYEEEE. V lost 4 bases, J lost 3 bases, and 12 bases lay in between. The CDR3 spans 14 residues. The CDR3 DNA follows: TGTGCCAGCAGCGGCGGGATTTATACAGATACGCAGTATTTT. Translation: CASSGGIYTDTQYF.

The chain carries TRBV5-6 and TRBJ2-2; TRBD1 is a possible D gene (6 bases). Trimming stripped 0 bases from V and 2 bases from J, with 8 bases between. The germline gives CDR1 SGHDT, CDR2 YYEEEE. The CDR3 covers 15 residues. In DNA form, the CDR3 reads TGTGCCAGCAGCTTGGAACAGGGAAACACCGGGGAGCTGTTTTTT. This codes for CASSLEQGNTGELFF.

This chain links TRBV6-1 with TRBJ2-1; the match to TRBD2 covers 16 bases. The ends lost 1 base at V and 16 bases at J; junction bases unmatched: 7. CDR3 length: 15 residues. Germline values: CDR1 MNHNS, CDR2 SASEGT. CDR3 DNA: TGTGCCAGCAGTGAAGGGGGACTAGCGGGAGGGCCGGGTTTCTTC. It encodes CASSEGGLAGGPGFF.

The gene calls are TRBV4-1 and TRBJ2-3; the D is unclear. Trimming shortened V by 3 bases and J by 2 bases, and 6 bases separated the two germline ends. The CDR3 is 13 residues long. Germline CDR1 reads MGHRA; CDR2 reads YSYEKL. CDR3 bases: TGCGCCAGCAGCCAGGAATACACAGATACGCAGTATTTT. It translates to CASSQEYTDTQYF.

J is TRBJ2-3 and V is TRBV11-3; TRBD2 matches 14 bases. The CDR3 spans 17 residues. Trimming removed 4 bases from V and 3 bases from J; junction bases left unmatched: 6. Germline V gene data show CDR1 as SGHNT and CDR2 as YENEEA. The CDR3 protein is CASSYGTSGRWTDTQYF. CDR3 sequence (DNA): TGTGCCAGCAGCTATGGGACTAGCGGGAGATGGACAGATACGCAGTATTTT.

The chain is built from TRBV18 and TRBJ1-4; D is undetermined. This CDR3 is built from 15 residues. Deletions cut 5 bases from V and 1 base from J, with 11 bases between. Germline CDR1 and CDR2: KGHSH and LQKENI. The CDR3, as DNA: TGTGCCAGCTCAAGGGCGAGAGGAACTAATGAAAAACTGTTTTTT. Translating it yields CASSRARGTNEKLFF.

The rearrangement joins TRBV11-3 to TRBJ2-2, with D perhaps TRBD1 (7 bases). V lost 2 bases to trimming and J lost 5 bases, with 18 bases between them. The germline V gene has CDR1 SGHNT and CDR2 YENEEA. CDR3 size: 17 residues. Here the CDR3 DNA reads TGTGCCAGCAGCTTATACGAGCGGCAGGGGGGTACCGGGGAGCTGTTTTTT. This translates into CASSLYERQGGTGELFF.

The chain employs TRBV28 and TRBJ1-3; 9 bases line up with TRBD1. The CDR3 totals 15 residues. Germline trimming cut 9 bases from V and 3 bases from J; bases unmatched to any gene: 9. The V gene's germline CDR1 is MDHEN and CDR2 SYDVKM. The DNA for the CDR3 is TGTGCCAGTTTTCAGGACAGGGGTTTTGGAAACACCATATATTTT. Its translation: CASFQDRGFGNTIYF.

This chain connects TRBV27 to TRBJ2-1; 7 nucleotides agree with TRBD2. The V and J ends lost 5 bases and 0 bases, in that order; junction bases with no gene match: 10. This CDR3 contains 17 residues. Germline assignment: CDR1 MNHEY and CDR2 SMNVEV (reference sequence). The DNA of the CDR3 is TGTGCCAGCAGTCTCCCCGCGGGAGCAAGCTCCTACAATGAGCAGTTCTTC. Its translation is CASSLPAGASSYNEQFF.

J is TRBJ2-7 and V is TRBV6-5, with D possibly being TRBD1 (6 bases). The length of the CDR3 is 14 residues. Trimming took 0 bases from V and 2 from J, leaving 8 bases between them. Germline V CDR1 and CDR2: MNHEY, SVGAGI. CDR3 DNA sequence: TGTGCCAGCAGTTACTCCACAGGGACCTACGAGCAGTACTTC. Its protein product is CASSYSTGTYEQYF.

This chain connects TRBV4-1 to TRBJ2-5; D is unresolved. CDR1 and CDR2 (germline): MGHRA, YSYEKL. This CDR3 is built from 14 residues. Trimming cost V 1 base and J 2 bases, with 8 bases left between them. CDR3 sequence reads: CASSQGVGQETQYF. The CDR3 DNA sequence: TGCGCCAGCAGCCAAGGGGTCGGGCAAGAGACCCAGTACTTC.

The genes are TRBV7-2 and TRBJ2-7; 10 bases fit TRBD2. The germline CDR1 and CDR2 sequences are SGHTA and FQGNSA. This CDR3 contains 12 residues. V was clipped by 5 bases and J by 7 bases; unmatched bases: 2. CDR3 residues: CASSQLAGEQYF. In DNA form, the CDR3 reads TGTGCCAGCAGCCAACTAGCGGGAGAGCAGTACTTC.